These T cell receptor beta chains were read from a single sample in a study of PD-1 blockade in classical Hodgkin lymphoma. Some clones are missing from TCRdb's copy, which holds only in-frame ones; the method was immunoSEQ multiplex PCR. The sample consists of some 95,000 clones, 75% to 90% of them appearing once. Sample: peripheral blood mononuclear cells (PBMCs), taken before the second cycle of nivolumab. These receptors were obtained from a human donor with classical Hodgkin lymphoma. The CDR3 runs from the conserved cysteine through the conserved F or W. Clone size appears in some rows only: once, few, many, or a class for an expanded clone.

j_call: TRBJ1-4
clone_size: .
cdr3_length: 18
v_call: TRBV28
cdr3_aa: CASSFWGIRSEANEKLFF

j_call: TRBJ2-3
clone_size: .
cdr3_length: 15
v_call: TRBV5-1
cdr3_aa: CASSSQGVGTDTQYF

j_call: TRBJ2-6
clone_size: .
cdr3_length: 15
v_call: TRBV28
cdr3_aa: CASSLGGSGANVLTF

j_call: TRBJ2-7
clone_size: few
cdr3_length: 13
v_call: TRBV7-2
cdr3_aa: CASSLYRQQGHYF

j_call: TRBJ2-3
clone_size: once
cdr3_length: 16
v_call: TRBV7-3
cdr3_aa: CASSLFPAGGEDTQYF

j_call: TRBJ2-1
clone_size: .
cdr3_length: 16
v_call: TRBV29-1
cdr3_aa: CSVEGTRGLALNEQFF

j_call: TRBJ1-2
clone_size: once
cdr3_length: 14
v_call: TRBV28
cdr3_aa: CASKWRGRFYGYTF

j_call: TRBJ2-7
clone_size: .
cdr3_length: 16
v_call: TRBV4-2
cdr3_aa: CASSQEGAVGAYEQYF

j_call: TRBJ2-7
clone_size: .
cdr3_length: 21
v_call: TRBV4-1
cdr3_aa: CASSQEFVGASVWSLPYEQYF

j_call: TRBJ2-7
clone_size: .
cdr3_length: 13
v_call: TRBV19
cdr3_aa: CASSAEISYEQYF

j_call: TRBJ2-3
clone_size: .
cdr3_length: 15
v_call: TRBV19
cdr3_aa: CASRPRGVVTDTQYF

j_call: TRBJ2-1
clone_size: .
cdr3_length: 15
v_call: TRBV2
cdr3_aa: CASGGMGGDYNEQFF

j_call: TRBJ1-4
clone_size: .
cdr3_length: 15
v_call: TRBV7-6
cdr3_aa: CASSFIGTGTEKLFF

j_call: TRBJ1-2
clone_size: .
cdr3_length: 10
v_call: TRBV5-8
cdr3_aa: CASSPRGYTF

j_call: TRBJ2-7
clone_size: .
cdr3_length: 15
v_call: TRBV7-3
cdr3_aa: CASSLGGPTFYEQYF

j_call: TRBJ2-1
clone_size: .
cdr3_length: 17
v_call: TRBV25-1
cdr3_aa: CASSALGRQGLYNEQFF

j_call: TRBJ1-1
clone_size: .
cdr3_length: 15
v_call: TRBV4-1
cdr3_aa: CASSHSRGAHGEAFF

j_call: TRBJ2-2
clone_size: .
cdr3_length: 14
v_call: TRBV27
cdr3_aa: CASSFVGGTGELFF

j_call: TRBJ2-2
clone_size: .
cdr3_length: 15
v_call: TRBV2
cdr3_aa: CASSRYSLETGELFF

j_call: TRBJ2-3
clone_size: .
cdr3_length: 14
v_call: TRBV5-1
cdr3_aa: CASSLEPSTDTQYF